What follows are 9 T cell receptor beta chains derived from one specimen sequenced in a study of shared clonotypes between healthy human individuals. Profiled with immunoSEQ multiplex PCR; TCRdb holds only in-frame clones, not every one. Among 2 million to 2.5 million clones, just under 95% were seen once, and the ten largest hold 0.37%. The specimen sequenced was naive CD4+ T cells from PBMCs. Sample subset: CD45RA+ positively selected. These receptors all come from a man in his late teens or twenties in good health. Some clones in this sample may be carry-over from other donors' samples.

V usage is TRBV6-1 and J usage is TRBJ2-2, with 9 bases fitting TRBD2. The germline V gene encodes CDR1 MNHNS and CDR2 SASEGT. With 3 bases clipped from V and 3 bases from J, the junction kept 2 bases outside the gene matches. This CDR3 has 15 amino acids. The CDR3 DNA is TGTGCCAGCAGTGAGACTAGCGGACACACCGGGGAGCTGTTTTTT. As protein: CASSETSGHTGELFF.

Concerning this clone itself: In the same sample, other DNA sequences code for this CDR3. The V and J genes are TRBV27 and TRBJ2-5, with a tentative D call TRBD2 (6 bases). Trimming removed 2 bases from V and 5 bases from J, with 9 bases in between. The CDR3 contains 13 residues. Germline CDR1 and CDR2: MNHEY and SMNVEV (reference sequence). The CDR3 DNA reads TGTGCCAGCAGTTTACGAGCGGGCGAGACCCAGTACTTC. Encoded protein: CASSLRAGETQYF.

The chain links TRBV6-5 to TRBJ2-7, with D possibly matching TRBD1 (7 bases). Germline V gene lookup returns CDR1 MNHEY and CDR2 SVGAGI. V was clipped by 0 bases and J by 4 bases, with 13 bases between them. The CDR3 has 15 residues. The DNA of the CDR3 is TGTGCCAGCAGTTACTCGTCAGGGGGGAGGTACGAGCAGTACTTC. Residues: CASSYSSGGRYEQYF.

This rearrangement joins TRBV19 to TRBJ2-5; D gene ambiguous. Germline assignment: CDR1 LNHDA and CDR2 SQIVND (reference sequence). Between the trimmed V and J ends, which lost 1 base and 1 base, there was a span of 10 bases. The CDR3 is 15 residues long. CDR3 bases: TGTGCCAGTAGTATAGGGGTCGTACTCCAAGAGACCCAGTACTTC. As protein: CASSIGVVLQETQYF.

The V gene is TRBV4-1, the J gene TRBJ2-7, with D perhaps matching TRBD1 (6 bases). CDR1 is MGHRA, CDR2 YSYEKL, per germline. The CDR3 consists of 15 residues. Trimming pared 0 bases from V and 2 bases from J, leaving 11 bases between. DNA of the CDR3: TGCGCCAGCAGCCAAGATCCAGGGGACCCCTACGAGCAGTACTTC. Amino acids: CASSQDPGDPYEQYF.

The CDR3, as DNA: TGTGCCAGCAGCCGCATCCGCTCTGGAAACACCATATATTTT. This gives the protein CASSRIRSGNTIYF. The genes are TRBV11-1 and TRBJ1-3; D gene unclear. The germline V and J ends were trimmed by 5 bases and 0 bases, with 8 bases remaining between them. CDR1 and CDR2 from the germline V gene are SGHAT and FQDESV (reference sequence). The CDR3 is made up of 14 amino acids.

This clone appeared a single time. The rearrangement joins TRBV6-1 to TRBJ1-3; 8 positions agree with TRBD1. The germline gives CDR1 MNHNS, CDR2 SASEGT. The CDR3 has 17 residues. The ends lost 1 base at V and 3 bases at J; junction bases unmatched: 8. The CDR3 loop reads CASSEGPGGLGGNTIYF. CDR3 DNA sequence: TGTGCCAGCAGTGAAGGGCCAGGGGGCTTAGGTGGAAACACCATATATTTT.

The chain has TRBV6-1 and TRBJ2-7, with D possibly TRBD2 on 6 matching bases. V was trimmed by 4 bases and J by 3 bases, leaving 25 bases between them. This CDR3 is 18 amino acids long. Germline lookup yields CDR1 MNHNS and CDR2 SASEGT. The CDR3 loop reads CASSGLLTLGSGDYEQYF. The CDR3 DNA follows: TGTGCCAGCAGTGGACTATTGACGCTTGGTAGCGGTGACTACGAGCAGTACTTC.

The chain has TRBV18 and TRBJ2-7; perhaps TRBD1 as D (6 bases). CDR1 is KGHSH and CDR2 is LQKENI in the germline V gene. Trimming cost V 2 bases and J 0 bases, with 14 bases left between them. This CDR3 region has 16 residues. As DNA, the CDR3 is TGTGCCAGCTCACCATTCGCAGGGGACCTCTCCTACGAGCAGTACTTC. Its translation is CASSPFAGDLSYEQYF.